The TCR beta chain under discussion was sequenced for a study of shared clonotypes between healthy human individuals. Broader study findings: In general, naive subsets displayed greater estimated richness than memory subsets did.

CD4+ cells yielded CD45RA+ naive and CD45RA-negative memory subsets. Sorted-subset replicate PCRs used approximately 200 ng of genomic DNA. This amount corresponded to about 29,000 T cell genomes. Profiling relied on immunoSEQ multiplex PCR, and the TCRdb table lists in-frame clones only, not all of them. This sample yields about 1.5 million clones, of which 98% are seen a single time; 0.45% belongs to the top ten. To note about this clone: Antigen unknown.

This CDR3 has 15 amino acids. V dropped 4 bases and J dropped 3; count of bases not matched to a gene: 6. CDR1 is SEHNR and CDR2 is FQNEAQ in the germline V gene (reference sequence). The sample taken for sequencing was naive CD4+ T cells sorted from blood. Documented subset: CD45RA+ positively selected. The TCR comes from a man in his thirties or forties in good health. This chain uses TRBV7-9 with TRBJ1-2; 9 nucleotides line up with TRBD1. The CDR3 spells CASSSGQGRYYGYTF. The CDR3 region has the DNA TGTGCCAGCAGCTCCGGACAGGGGCGGTACTATGGCTACACCTTC.